The table lists the clone carrying this TCR beta chain with a count of one. The target antigen is unknown. V was pared by 0 bases and J by 5 bases, with 14 bases between. The germline CDR1 and CDR2 sequences are SGHRS and YFSETQ. The CDR3 is made up of 15 amino acids. Under the authors' procedure: ImmunoSEQ supplied junction-only sequences lacking quality scores, so filtering was different. Repertoires were generated with immunoSEQ multiplex PCR, while TCRdb's copy carries only in-frame clones and drops some. V, J and clone size reflect that table, while D and trimming were determined from the DNA. The sample yields 2,500,000 or so clones, 80% to 95% seen once. The sample originates from a study of shared clonotypes between healthy human individuals. Study-wide background: Serving as donors were a couple of women and a few men, whose ages spanned 18 to 49. Study outcomes and limitations: Represented diversity (both genetic and exposure-history) was limited by the small number of donors.

This TCR came from a man between 18 and 35 years old in good health. Some clones in this sample may be carry-over from other donors' samples. The rearrangement joins TRBV5-1 to TRBJ2-5, with D possibly matching TRBD2 (7 bases). The specimen was naive CD4+ T cells from PBMCs. Regarding subset: CD45RA+ positively selected. CDR3 nucleotide sequence: TGCGCCAGCAGCTTGGTCGCGGGGGCCCTGGAGACCCAGTACTTC. It encodes CASSLVAGALETQYF.